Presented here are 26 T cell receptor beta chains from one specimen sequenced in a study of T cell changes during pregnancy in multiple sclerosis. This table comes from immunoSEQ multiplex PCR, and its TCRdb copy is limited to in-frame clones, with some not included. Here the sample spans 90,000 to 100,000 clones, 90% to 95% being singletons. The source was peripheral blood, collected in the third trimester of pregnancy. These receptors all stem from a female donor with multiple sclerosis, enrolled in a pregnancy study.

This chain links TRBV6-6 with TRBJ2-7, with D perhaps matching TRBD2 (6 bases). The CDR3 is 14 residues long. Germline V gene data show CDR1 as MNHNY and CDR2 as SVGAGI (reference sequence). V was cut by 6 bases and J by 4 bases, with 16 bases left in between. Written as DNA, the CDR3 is TGTGCCAGCAGCACCGGGACTCGGGGGTACGAGCAGTACTTC. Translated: CASSTGTRGYEQYF.

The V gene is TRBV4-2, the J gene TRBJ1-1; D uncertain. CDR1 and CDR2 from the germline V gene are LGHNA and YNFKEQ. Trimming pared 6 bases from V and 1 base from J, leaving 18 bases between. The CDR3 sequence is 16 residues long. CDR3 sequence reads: CASRANSLAGNTEAFF. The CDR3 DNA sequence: TGTGCCAGCAGAGCCAACTCTCTCGCAGGGAACACTGAAGCTTTCTTT.

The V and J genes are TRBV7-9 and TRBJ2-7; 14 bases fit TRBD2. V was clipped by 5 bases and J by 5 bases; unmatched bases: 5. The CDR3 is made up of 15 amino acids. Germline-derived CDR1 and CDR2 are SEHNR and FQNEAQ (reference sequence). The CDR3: CASSGGTSGSHEQYF. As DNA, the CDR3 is TGTGCCAGCAGCGGGGGGACTAGCGGGAGTCACGAGCAGTACTTC.

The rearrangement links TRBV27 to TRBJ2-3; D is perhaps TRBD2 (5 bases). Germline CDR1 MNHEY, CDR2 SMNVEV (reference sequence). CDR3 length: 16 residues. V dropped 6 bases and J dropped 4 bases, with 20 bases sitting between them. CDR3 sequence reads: CASSPDSIFGSDTQYF. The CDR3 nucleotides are TGTGCCAGCAGCCCGGACTCCATATTTGGTTCAGATACGCAGTATTTT.

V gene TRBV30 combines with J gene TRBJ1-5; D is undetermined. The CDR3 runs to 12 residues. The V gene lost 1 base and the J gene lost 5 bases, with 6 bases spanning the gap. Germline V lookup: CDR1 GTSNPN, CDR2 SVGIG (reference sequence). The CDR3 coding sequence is TGTGCCTGGAGTGACGCAGATCAGCCCCAGCATTTT. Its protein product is CAWSDADQPQHF.

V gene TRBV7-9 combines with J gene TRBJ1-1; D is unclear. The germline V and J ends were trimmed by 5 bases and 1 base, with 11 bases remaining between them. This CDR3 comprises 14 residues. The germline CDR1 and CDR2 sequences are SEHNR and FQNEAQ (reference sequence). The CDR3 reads CASSNPGKNTEAFF. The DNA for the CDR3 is TGTGCCAGCAGCAACCCCGGGAAGAACACTGAAGCTTTCTTT.

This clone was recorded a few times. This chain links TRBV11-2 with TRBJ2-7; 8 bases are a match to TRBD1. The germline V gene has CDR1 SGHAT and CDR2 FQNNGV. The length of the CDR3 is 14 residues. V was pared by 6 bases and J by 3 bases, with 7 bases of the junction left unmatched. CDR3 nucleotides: TGTGCCAGCAGATTTACAGGGGGACACTACGAGCAGTACTTC. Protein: CASRFTGGHYEQYF.

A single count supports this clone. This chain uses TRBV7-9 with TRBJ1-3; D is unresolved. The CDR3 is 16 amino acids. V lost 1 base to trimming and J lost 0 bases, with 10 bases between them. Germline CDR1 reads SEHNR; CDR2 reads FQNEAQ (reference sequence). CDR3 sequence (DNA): TGTGCCAGCAGCTTAGTTGTCGGTAGCTCTGGAAACACCATATATTTT. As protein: CASSLVVGSSGNTIYF.

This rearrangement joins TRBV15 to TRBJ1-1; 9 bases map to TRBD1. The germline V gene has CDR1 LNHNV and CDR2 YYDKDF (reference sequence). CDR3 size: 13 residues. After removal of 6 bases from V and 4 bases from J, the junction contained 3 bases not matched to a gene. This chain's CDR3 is CATRGTGSTEAFF. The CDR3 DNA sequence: TGTGCCACCAGGGGGACAGGGTCCACTGAAGCTTTCTTT.

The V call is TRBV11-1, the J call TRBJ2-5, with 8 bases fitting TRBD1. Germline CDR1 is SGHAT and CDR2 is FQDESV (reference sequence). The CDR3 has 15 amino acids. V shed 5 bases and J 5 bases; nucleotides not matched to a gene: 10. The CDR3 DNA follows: TGTGCCAGCAGCCGAGGGACAGGAGGTACCGAGACCCAGTACTTC. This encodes CASSRGTGGTETQYF.

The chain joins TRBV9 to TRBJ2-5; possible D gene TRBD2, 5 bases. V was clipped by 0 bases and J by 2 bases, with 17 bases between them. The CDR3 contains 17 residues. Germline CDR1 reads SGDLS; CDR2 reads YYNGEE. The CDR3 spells CASSVAVAGREQETQYF. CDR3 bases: TGTGCCAGCAGCGTAGCGGTGGCAGGAAGGGAGCAAGAGACCCAGTACTTC.

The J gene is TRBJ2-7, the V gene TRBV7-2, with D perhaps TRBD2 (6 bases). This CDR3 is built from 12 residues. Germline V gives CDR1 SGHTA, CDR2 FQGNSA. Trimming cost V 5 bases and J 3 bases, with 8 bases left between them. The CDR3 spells CASSRDFYEQYF. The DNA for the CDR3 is TGTGCCAGCAGCAGGGACTTCTACGAGCAGTACTTC.

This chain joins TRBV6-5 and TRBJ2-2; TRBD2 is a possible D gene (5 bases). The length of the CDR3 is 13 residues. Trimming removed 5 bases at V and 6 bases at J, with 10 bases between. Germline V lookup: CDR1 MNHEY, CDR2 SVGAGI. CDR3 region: CASSNSGSGELFF. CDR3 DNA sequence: TGTGCCAGCAGTAACAGCGGATCCGGGGAGCTGTTTTTT.

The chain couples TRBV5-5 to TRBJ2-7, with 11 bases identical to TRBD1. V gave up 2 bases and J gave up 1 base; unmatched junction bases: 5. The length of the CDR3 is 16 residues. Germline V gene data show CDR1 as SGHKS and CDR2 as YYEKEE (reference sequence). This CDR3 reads CASSFFWDRGSYEQYF. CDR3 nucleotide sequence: TGTGCCAGCAGCTTCTTTTGGGACAGGGGGTCCTACGAGCAGTACTTC.

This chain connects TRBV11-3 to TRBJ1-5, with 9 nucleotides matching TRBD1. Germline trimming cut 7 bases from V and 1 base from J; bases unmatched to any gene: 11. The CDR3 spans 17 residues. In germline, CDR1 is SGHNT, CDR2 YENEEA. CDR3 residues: CASILQGAEGSNQPQHF. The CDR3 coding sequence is TGTGCCAGCATTTTACAGGGGGCGGAGGGGAGCAATCAGCCCCAGCATTTT.

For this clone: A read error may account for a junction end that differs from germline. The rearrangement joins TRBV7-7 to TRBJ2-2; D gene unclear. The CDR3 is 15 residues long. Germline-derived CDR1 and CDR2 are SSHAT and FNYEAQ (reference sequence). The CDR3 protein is CASSHRQGNTGELFF. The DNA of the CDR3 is TGTGCTAGCAGCCACCGACAAGGGAACACCGGGGAGCTGTTTTTT.

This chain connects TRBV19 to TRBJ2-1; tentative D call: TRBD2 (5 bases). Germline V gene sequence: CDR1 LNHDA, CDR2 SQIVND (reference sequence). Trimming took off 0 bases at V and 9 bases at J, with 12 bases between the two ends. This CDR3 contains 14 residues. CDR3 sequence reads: CASSIDYRGGEQFF. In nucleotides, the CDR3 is TGTGCCAGTAGTATAGATTACCGTGGAGGTGAGCAGTTCTTC.

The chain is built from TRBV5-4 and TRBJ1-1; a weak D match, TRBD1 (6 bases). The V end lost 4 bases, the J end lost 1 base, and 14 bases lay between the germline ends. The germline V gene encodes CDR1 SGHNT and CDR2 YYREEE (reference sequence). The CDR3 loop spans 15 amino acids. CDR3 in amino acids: CASSIQTGRNTEAFF. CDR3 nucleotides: TGTGCCAGCAGCATCCAGACAGGTAGGAACACTGAAGCTTTCTTT.

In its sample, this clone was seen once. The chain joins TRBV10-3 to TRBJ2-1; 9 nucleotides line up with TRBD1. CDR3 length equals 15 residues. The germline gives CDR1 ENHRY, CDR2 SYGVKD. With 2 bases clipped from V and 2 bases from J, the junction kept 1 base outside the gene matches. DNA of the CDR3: TGTGCCATCAGTGAGGGGGACAGGGCCTACAATGAGCAGTTCTTC. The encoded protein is CAISEGDRAYNEQFF.

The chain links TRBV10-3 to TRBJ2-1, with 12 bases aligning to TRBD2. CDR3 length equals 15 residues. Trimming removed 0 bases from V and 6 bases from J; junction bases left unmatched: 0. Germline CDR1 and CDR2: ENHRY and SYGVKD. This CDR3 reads CAISESGLAGNEQFF. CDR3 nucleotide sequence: TGTGCCATCAGTGAGTCGGGACTAGCGGGCAATGAGCAGTTCTTC.

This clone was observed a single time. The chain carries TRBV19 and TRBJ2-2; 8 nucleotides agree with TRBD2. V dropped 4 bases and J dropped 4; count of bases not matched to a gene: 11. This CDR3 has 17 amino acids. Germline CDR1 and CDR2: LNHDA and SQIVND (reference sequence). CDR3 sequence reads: CASSRIGGTSSTGELFF. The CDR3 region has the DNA TGTGCCAGTAGTAGGATAGGCGGGACTAGTAGCACCGGGGAGCTGTTTTTT.

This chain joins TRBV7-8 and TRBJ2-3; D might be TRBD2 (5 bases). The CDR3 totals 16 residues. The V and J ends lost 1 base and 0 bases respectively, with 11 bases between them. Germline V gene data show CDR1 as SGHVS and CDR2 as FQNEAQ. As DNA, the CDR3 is TGTGCCAGCAGCTTAGTACGGCGGGTCAGCACAGATACGCAGTATTTT. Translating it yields CASSLVRRVSTDTQYF.

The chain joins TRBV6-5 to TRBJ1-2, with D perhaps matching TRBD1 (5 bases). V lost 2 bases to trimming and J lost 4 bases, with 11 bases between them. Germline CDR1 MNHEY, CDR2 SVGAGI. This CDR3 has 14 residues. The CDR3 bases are TGTGCCAGCAGTTACAGGCAGGGAGGCTATGGCTACACCTTC. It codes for CASSYRQGGYGYTF.

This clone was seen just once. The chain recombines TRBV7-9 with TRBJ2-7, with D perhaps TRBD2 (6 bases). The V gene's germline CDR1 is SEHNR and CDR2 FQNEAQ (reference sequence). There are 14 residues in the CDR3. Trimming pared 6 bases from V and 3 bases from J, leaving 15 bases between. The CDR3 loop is CASSSAGLNYEQYF. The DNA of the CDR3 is TGTGCCAGCAGTTCCGCGGGACTGAACTACGAGCAGTACTTC.

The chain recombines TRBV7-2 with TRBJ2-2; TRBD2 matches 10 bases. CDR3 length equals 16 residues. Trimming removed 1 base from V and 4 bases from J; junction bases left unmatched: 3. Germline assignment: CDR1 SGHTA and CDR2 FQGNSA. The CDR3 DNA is TGTGCCAGCAGCTTAGTGGGACTAGCGAGCACCGGGGAGCTGTTTTTT. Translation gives CASSLVGLASTGELFF. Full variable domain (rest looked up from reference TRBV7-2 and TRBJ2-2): GAGVSQSPSNKVTEKGKDVELRCDPISGHTALYWYRQSLGQGLEFLIYFQGNSAPDKSGLPSDRFSAERTGGSVSTLTIQRTQQEDSAVYLCASSLVGLASTGELFFGEGSRLTVL.

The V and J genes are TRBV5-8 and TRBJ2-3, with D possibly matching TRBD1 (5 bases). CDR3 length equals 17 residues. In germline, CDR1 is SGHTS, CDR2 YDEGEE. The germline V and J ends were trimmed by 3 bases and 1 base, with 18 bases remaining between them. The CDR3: CASSSYQGGMGTDTQYF. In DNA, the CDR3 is TGTGCCAGCAGCTCCTATCAGGGCGGAATGGGCACAGATACGCAGTATTTT.